The entry that follows covers one T cell receptor beta chain sequence. The sample is drawn from a study of blood T cell repertoires in COVID-19. Whole-study context: From the United States, Italy and Spain came samples of acute and convalescent COVID-19. Sample material is recorded as cDNA or gDNA derived from T cells, B-cell-depleted T cells, or PBMCs.

Authors' processing steps: Reference gene primer amplification in the assay estimated nucleated cell counts. Measured with immunoSEQ multiplex PCR; TCRdb has only the in-frame clones, and not every one. That table is the source of V, J and clone size, and D and trimming were worked out from the DNA. The table lists some 190,000 clones, roughly 79% of them singletons. A Seattle source enrolled patients during active infection and followed them longitudinally. Trimming removed 3 bases from V and 2 bases from J; junction bases left unmatched: 6. The CDR3 totals 16 residues. CDR1 is SGHNT, CDR2 YYREEE, per germline (reference sequence).

The J gene is TRBJ2-3, the V gene TRBV5-4; the match to TRBD2 covers 10 bases. This TCR was recovered from a woman in her forties with COVID-19, enrolled during active disease. Sequencing used peripheral blood. This CDR3 is CASSSAAGGPTDTQYF. DNA of the CDR3: TGTGCCAGCAGCTCCGCAGCGGGGGGGCCCACAGATACGCAGTATTTT.